These T cell receptor beta chains were read from a single sample in a study of beta chain features in type 1 diabetes. Assay: immunoSEQ multiplex PCR; the TCRdb copy retains only in-frame clones and omits some. The sample includes under 850,000 clones, around an eighth of them seen just once. Material: naive CD4+ T cells from blood. The origin of the receptors is a man between 18 and 35 years old with type 1 diabetes. CDR3s include the opening cysteine and the closing phenylalanine or tryptophan. Fields, in order: CDR3 DNA, CDR3 protein, clone size, V gene, D gene, J gene. D genes are given only for firm matches. The size of a clone is reported for some rows only, either as once, few or many, or as a class for expanded clones.

cdr3_nt: TGTGCCAGCAGTTCGGCTGTTGGGGGCTCCCACATTCAGTACTTC; cdr3_aa: CASSSAVGGSHIQYF; clone_size: few; v_call: TRBV28; d_call: .; j_call: TRBJ2-4
cdr3_nt: TGTGCCAGCAGTGAAGAGGAGGGCAGTGGGATGTTTTTT; cdr3_aa: CASSEEEGSGMFF; clone_size: few; v_call: TRBV2; d_call: .; j_call: TRBJ2-2
cdr3_nt: TGTGCCTGGACTAGCGGGGGATCGGAGACCCAGTACTTC; cdr3_aa: CAWTSGGSETQYF; clone_size: few; v_call: TRBV30; d_call: TRBD2; j_call: TRBJ2-5
cdr3_nt: TGTGCCAGCAAAAAAGGACAGGATGAACGGGAAGCTTTCTTT; cdr3_aa: CASKKGQDEREAFF; clone_size: few; v_call: TRBV2; d_call: TRBD1; j_call: TRBJ1-1
cdr3_nt: TGTGCCAGCCAGACCCCTGACTATGGCTACACCTTC; cdr3_aa: CASQTPDYGYTF; clone_size: .; v_call: TRBV28; d_call: .; j_call: TRBJ1-2
cdr3_nt: TGCGCCAGCAGAGGGAACACCGGGGAGCTGTTTTTT; cdr3_aa: CASRGNTGELFF; clone_size: .; v_call: TRBV5-1; d_call: .; j_call: TRBJ2-2
cdr3_nt: TGTGCCAGCAGCAACGGACAGGACACTGAAGCTTTCTTT; cdr3_aa: CASSNGQDTEAFF; clone_size: few; v_call: TRBV9; d_call: TRBD1; j_call: TRBJ1-1
cdr3_nt: TGTGCCTGGACCAAAAGCCACGGGTGGAACACTGAAGCTTTCTTT; cdr3_aa: CAWTKSHGWNTEAFF; clone_size: few; v_call: TRBV30; d_call: .; j_call: TRBJ1-1
cdr3_nt: TGTGCCATCAGGGATGCCGGCGGGACAGGGATAACAGATACGCAGTATTTT; cdr3_aa: CAIRDAGGTGITDTQYF; clone_size: .; v_call: TRBV10-3; d_call: TRBD1; j_call: TRBJ2-3
cdr3_nt: TGTGCCAGCTCACCACAGACAGACACAGATACGCAGTATTTT; cdr3_aa: CASSPQTDTDTQYF; clone_size: few; v_call: TRBV18; d_call: .; j_call: TRBJ2-3
cdr3_nt: TGTGCCAGCAGAGGACAGGGAAGTTCCTCCTACGAGCAGTACTTC; cdr3_aa: CASRGQGSSSYEQYF; clone_size: .; v_call: TRBV28; d_call: TRBD1; j_call: TRBJ2-7
cdr3_nt: TGTGCCAGCAGCTCTGGGGCCAACGTCCTGACTTTC; cdr3_aa: CASSSGANVLTF; clone_size: few; v_call: TRBV14; d_call: .; j_call: TRBJ2-6
cdr3_nt: TGTGCCTGGAGTGTTATCGAAGACACTGAAGCTTTCTTT; cdr3_aa: CAWSVIEDTEAFF; clone_size: .; v_call: TRBV30; d_call: .; j_call: TRBJ1-1
cdr3_nt: TGTGCCAGCAGTGAAAAGGGGTTTGTAAATGAAAAACTGTTTTTT; cdr3_aa: CASSEKGFVNEKLFF; clone_size: .; v_call: TRBV2; d_call: .; j_call: TRBJ1-4
cdr3_nt: TGTGCCAGCAGTGAACGGGAGAGACAGTTCCAAGAGACCCAGTACTTC; cdr3_aa: CASSERERQFQETQYF; clone_size: .; v_call: TRBV2; d_call: .; j_call: TRBJ2-5
cdr3_nt: TGTGCCAGCAGTCTGTCCCCACAGGAAGATGGCTACACCTTC; cdr3_aa: CASSLSPQEDGYTF; clone_size: .; v_call: TRBV28; d_call: .; j_call: TRBJ1-2
cdr3_nt: TGTGCCAGCAGCTTGGACCTAGCGGGACTCACAGATACGCAGTATTTT; cdr3_aa: CASSLDLAGLTDTQYF; clone_size: .; v_call: TRBV5-4; d_call: TRBD2; j_call: TRBJ2-3
cdr3_nt: TGTGCCAGCCGGGGACAGGGCTATGAGCAGTTCTTC; cdr3_aa: CASRGQGYEQFF; clone_size: few; v_call: TRBV11-3; d_call: TRBD1; j_call: TRBJ2-1
cdr3_nt: TGTGCCTGGAGTGTAAGCACCGGGGCAAACTATGGCTACACCTTC; cdr3_aa: CAWSVSTGANYGYTF; clone_size: .; v_call: TRBV30; d_call: .; j_call: TRBJ1-2
cdr3_nt: TGCGCCAGCAGCTTGGGCGGGGGACAGTACAATGAGCAGTTCTTC; cdr3_aa: CASSLGGGQYNEQFF; clone_size: .; v_call: TRBV5-1; d_call: .; j_call: TRBJ2-1
cdr3_nt: TGCAGTATTAGCGGGGCCAATGAGCAGTTCTTC; cdr3_aa: CSISGANEQFF; clone_size: .; v_call: TRBV20-1; d_call: TRBD2; j_call: TRBJ2-1